The clone carrying this TCR beta chain was seen at least ten times. Its antigen is undetermined. The data were obtained in a study of T cells in Graves' hyperthyroidism and ophthalmopathy. Study summary: Peripheral blood collection took place at initial diagnosis, before any treatment.

Study-wide results and caveats: Model predictions of ophthalmopathy came a median approximately 6 months before onset.

V was pared by 5 bases and J by 3 bases, with 10 bases between. CDR1 DFQATT and CDR2 SNEGSKA come from the germline V gene (reference sequence). This CDR3 has 12 amino acids. Template material for amplifying TCR beta CDR3 regions consisted of RNA transcripts. In the first-round RT-PCR of the TCR CDR3, the HTBI primer set was used. TCRdb reprocessed the multiplex PCR reads via MiXCR and lists one record per CDR3 protein. This table holds fewer than 350,000 distinct CDR3 sequences, 15% to 20% found once. Sequencing used blood. The receptor comes from a woman between 45 and 65 years old with Graves' hyperthyroidism. The chain uses TRBV20-1 and TRBJ1-2; D not certain. CDR3 protein: CSALGIYYGYTF. The DNA of the CDR3 is TGCAGTGCTCTGGGCATTTACTATGGCTACACCTTC.